This T cell receptor beta chain derives from a study of shared clonotypes between healthy human individuals. There are 13 residues in the CDR3. Germline CDR1 reads MDHEN; CDR2 reads SYDVKM. The V segment lost 10 bases and the J segment 5 bases; nucleotides outside the gene matches: 4. Deep-level assay runs were performed. Clones were read by immunoSEQ multiplex PCR, and TCRdb kept only the in-frame ones, dropping some. This table has roughly 700,000 clones, roughly 70% appearing once. The specimen sequenced was memory CD4+ T cells sorted from blood. Subset denoted: CD45RA-negative fraction. The TCR comes from a woman in her 30s in good health. The rearrangement uses TRBV28 and TRBJ2-2; 10 bases line up with TRBD2. Written as DNA, the CDR3 is TGTGCCAACCAGCGGGAGGGTACCGGGGAGCTGTTTTTT. The encoded protein is CANQREGTGELFF.